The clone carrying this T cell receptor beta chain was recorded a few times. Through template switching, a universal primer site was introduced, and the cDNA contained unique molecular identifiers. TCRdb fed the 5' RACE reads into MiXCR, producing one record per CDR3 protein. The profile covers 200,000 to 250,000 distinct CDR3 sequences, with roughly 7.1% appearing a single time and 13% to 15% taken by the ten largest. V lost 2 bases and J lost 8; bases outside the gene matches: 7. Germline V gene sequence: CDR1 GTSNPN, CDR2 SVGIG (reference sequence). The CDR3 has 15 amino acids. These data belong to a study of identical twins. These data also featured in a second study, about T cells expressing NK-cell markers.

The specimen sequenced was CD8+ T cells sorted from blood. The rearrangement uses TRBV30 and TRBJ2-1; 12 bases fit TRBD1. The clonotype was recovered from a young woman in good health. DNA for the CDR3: TGTGCCTGGAGTTCCGGGACAGGGGGCTTGGATGAGCAGTTCTTC. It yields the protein CAWSSGTGGLDEQFF.